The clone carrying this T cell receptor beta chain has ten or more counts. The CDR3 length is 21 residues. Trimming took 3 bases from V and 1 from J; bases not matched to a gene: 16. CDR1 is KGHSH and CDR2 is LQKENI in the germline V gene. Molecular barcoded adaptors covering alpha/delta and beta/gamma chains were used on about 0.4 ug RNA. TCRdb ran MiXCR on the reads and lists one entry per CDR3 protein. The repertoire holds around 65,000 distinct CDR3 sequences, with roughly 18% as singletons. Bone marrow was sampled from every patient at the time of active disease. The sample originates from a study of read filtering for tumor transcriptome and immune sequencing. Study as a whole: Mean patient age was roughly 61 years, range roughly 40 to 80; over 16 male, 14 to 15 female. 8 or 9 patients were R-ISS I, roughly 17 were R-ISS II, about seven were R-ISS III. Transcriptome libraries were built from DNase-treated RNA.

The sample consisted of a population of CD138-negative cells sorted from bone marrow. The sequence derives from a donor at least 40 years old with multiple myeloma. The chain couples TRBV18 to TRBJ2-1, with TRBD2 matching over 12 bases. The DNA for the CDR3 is TGTGCCAGCTCACCTAACTCCGGACAGACCGGGACTAGCGGGTCCTACAATGAGCAGTTCTTC. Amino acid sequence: CASSPNSGQTGTSGSYNEQFF. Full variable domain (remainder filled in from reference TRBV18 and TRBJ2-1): NAGVMQNPRHLVRRRGQEARLRCSPMKGHSHVYWYRQLPEEGLKFMVYLQKENIIDESGMPKERFSAEFPKEGPSILRIQQVVRGDSAAYFCASSPNSGQTGTSGSYNEQFFGPGTRLTVL.